The present entry profiles one T cell receptor (beta chain) with its context. CDR1 is DFQATT and CDR2 is SNEGSKA in the germline V gene (reference sequence). V was cut by 3 bases and J by 3 bases, with 14 bases left in between. The CDR3 contains 15 residues. This record belongs to a study of blood T cell repertoires in COVID-19. The overall study: Acute and convalescent COVID-19 samples came from the United States, Italy and Spain.

It was during active infection that Seattle patients were enrolled and then longitudinally followed. Sequenced by immunoSEQ multiplex PCR; TCRdb stores in-frame clones only, minus some. The sample records about 200,000 clones, about 90% being singletons. Sequenced: peripheral blood. The TCR comes from a man in his sixties with COVID-19, enrolled during active disease. The gene calls are TRBV20-1 and TRBJ1-4, with a weak D call TRBD1 (6 bases). The CDR3, as DNA: TGCAGTGCTAGTCGCAACAGGGAAGCTAATGAAAAACTGTTTTTT. Protein product: CSASRNREANEKLFF.